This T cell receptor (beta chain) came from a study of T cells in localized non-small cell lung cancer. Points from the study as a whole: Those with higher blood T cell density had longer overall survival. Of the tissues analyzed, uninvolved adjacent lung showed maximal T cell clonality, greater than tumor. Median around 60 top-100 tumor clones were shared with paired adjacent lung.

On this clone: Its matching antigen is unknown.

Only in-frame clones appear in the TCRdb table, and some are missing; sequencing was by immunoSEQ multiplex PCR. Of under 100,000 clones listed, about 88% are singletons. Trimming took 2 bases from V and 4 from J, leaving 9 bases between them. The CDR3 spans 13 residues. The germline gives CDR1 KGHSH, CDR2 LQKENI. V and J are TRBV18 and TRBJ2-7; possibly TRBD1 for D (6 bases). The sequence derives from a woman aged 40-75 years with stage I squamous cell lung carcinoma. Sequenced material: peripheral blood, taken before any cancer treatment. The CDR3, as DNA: TGTGCCAGCTCACCAAACAGGGTTTACGAGCAGTACTTC. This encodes CASSPNRVYEQYF.